The following is a T cell receptor (beta chain) sequence with its context. Its antigen is unknown. One end of the junction does not line up with germline, which may come from a read error. Germline V gives CDR1 MNHNS, CDR2 SASEGT. This CDR3 has 12 amino acids. The data were obtained in a study of T cell repertoires in cytomegalovirus infection. The study's findings and limits: Dominating the ex vivo response were TCR beta clonotypes that were CMV-specific and HLA-C-restricted.

TCRdb re-analysed the reads in MiXCR, keeping a single row per CDR3 protein. This sample has around 800,000 distinct CDR3 sequences; about 31% occur once, and the top ten carry 9.5% to 15%. The chain is built from TRBV6-1 and TRBJ2-7; D is unclear. The receptor was derived from a human donor in good health (CMV status not recorded). Some clones in this sample may be carry-over from other donors' samples. The sequencing here drew on cultured CD8+ T cells from PBMCs, taken from culture after CMV antigen stimulation. CDR3 in DNA: TGTGCCAGCAGGGAAGGGACCTACGAGCAGTACTTC. This translates into CASREGTYEQYF.